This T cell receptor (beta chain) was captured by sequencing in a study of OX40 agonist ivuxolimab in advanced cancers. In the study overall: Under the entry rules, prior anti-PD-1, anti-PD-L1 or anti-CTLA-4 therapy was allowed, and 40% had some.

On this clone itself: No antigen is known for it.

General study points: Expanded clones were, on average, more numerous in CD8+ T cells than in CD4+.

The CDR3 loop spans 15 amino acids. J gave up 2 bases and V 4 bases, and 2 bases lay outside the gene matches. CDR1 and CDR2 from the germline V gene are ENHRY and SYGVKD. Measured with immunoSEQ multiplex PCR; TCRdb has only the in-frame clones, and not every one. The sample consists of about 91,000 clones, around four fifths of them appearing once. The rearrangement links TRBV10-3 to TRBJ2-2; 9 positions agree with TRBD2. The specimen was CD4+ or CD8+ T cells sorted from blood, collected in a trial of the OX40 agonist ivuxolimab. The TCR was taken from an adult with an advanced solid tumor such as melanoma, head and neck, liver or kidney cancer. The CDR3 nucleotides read TGTGCCATCAGTGTCGGGACTAGCAACACCGGGGAGCTGTTTTTT. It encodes CAISVGTSNTGELFF.